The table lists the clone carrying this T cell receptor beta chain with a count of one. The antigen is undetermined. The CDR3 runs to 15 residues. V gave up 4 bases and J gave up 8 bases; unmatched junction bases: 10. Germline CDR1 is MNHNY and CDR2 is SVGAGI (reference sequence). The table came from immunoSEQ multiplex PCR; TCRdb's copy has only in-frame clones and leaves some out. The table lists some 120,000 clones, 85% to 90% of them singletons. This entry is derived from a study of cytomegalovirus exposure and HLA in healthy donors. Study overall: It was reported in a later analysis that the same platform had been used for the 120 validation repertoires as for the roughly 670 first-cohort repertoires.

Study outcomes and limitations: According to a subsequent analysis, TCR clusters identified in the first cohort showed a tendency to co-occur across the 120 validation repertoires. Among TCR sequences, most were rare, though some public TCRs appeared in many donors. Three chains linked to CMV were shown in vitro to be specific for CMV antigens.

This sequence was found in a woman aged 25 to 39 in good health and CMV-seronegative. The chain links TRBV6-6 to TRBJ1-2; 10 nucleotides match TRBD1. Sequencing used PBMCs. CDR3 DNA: TGTGCCAGCAGTTCAGAGACAGGGGGCGCGCGGGGCTACACCTTC. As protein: CASSSETGGARGYTF.